The present TCR beta chain was sequenced within a study of blood T cells in healthy people across ages. Study results and limitations: Because sorting was not performed, PBMCs prevented conclusive naive versus antigen-experienced comparison. The study lacked donor CMV status, which possibly confounded expanded clonotype changes. Both naive CD4+ cell counts and diversity were greater in long-lived donors than in aged donors.

Germline-derived CDR1 and CDR2 are MNHEY and SMNVEV (reference sequence). Deletions cut 8 bases from V and 7 bases from J, with 18 bases between. There are 14 residues in the CDR3. In the case of this clonotype: Antigen: not known.

PCR was performed a second time for about 7 to 11 cycles using a sample-barcoded 5' primer and a J-beta primer mix. TCRdb reprocessed the 5' RACE reads via MiXCR and lists one record per CDR3 protein. The sample contains more than 1,400,000 distinct CDR3 sequences, 42% of which appear only once. The V and J genes are TRBV27 and TRBJ2-1; D possibly corresponds to TRBD2 (6 bases). The sample comprised blood. This clonotype was sampled from a woman between 18 and 29 years old in good health. The CDR3 here is CASGGGGPWNEQFF. The CDR3, as DNA: TGTGCCAGCGGTGGAGGAGGGCCCTGGAATGAGCAGTTCTTC.